This T cell receptor beta chain was observed in a study of T-cell reconstitution after alpha-beta-depleted transplantation in children. Unique molecular identifiers were used in preparing the TCRbeta library. TCRdb analysed the PCR reads with MiXCR anew, one entry per CDR3 protein. The data hold 350,000 to 400,000 distinct CDR3 sequences, with about 14% observed a single time. This clonotype was picked up a small number of times. The CDR3 is 14 residues long. The germline V gene encodes CDR1 KGHSH and CDR2 LQKENI. Trimming pared 6 bases from V and 2 bases from J, leaving 13 bases between. The TCR comes from a human donor who donated a stem cell graft to a child with Fanconi anemia. The sample in question was PBMCs, obtained from the stem cell graft. This chain connects TRBV18 to TRBJ1-2, with D unclear. Here the CDR3 reads CASSQAAGNYGYTF. In DNA form, the CDR3 reads TGTGCCAGCTCCCAGGCGGCGGGGAACTATGGCTACACCTTC.